This T cell receptor beta chain is drawn from a study of cytomegalovirus exposure and HLA in healthy donors. The study, taken as a whole, reports: In a later analysis, parvovirus B19, influenza, CMV and Epstein-Barr virus appeared linked to several top co-occurrence clusters.

Comment on this clone: Antigen unknown.

This CDR3 is built from 17 residues. CDR1 SEHNR and CDR2 FQNEAQ come from the germline V gene (reference sequence). Trimming stripped 5 bases from V and 3 bases from J, with 20 bases between. Amplification used 60 Vbeta primers and 13 Jbeta primers. TCRdb keeps only in-frame clones here, not all; method: immunoSEQ multiplex PCR. The top ten clones hold 2% to 2.5% of a sample with 120,000 to 150,000 clones, approximately 80% of them seen once. This chain joins TRBV7-9 and TRBJ2-1, with D possibly matching TRBD2 (6 bases). The receptor comes from a boy aged 2 to 10 in good health and CMV-seronegative. The sample comprised PBMCs. The CDR3 nucleotides read TGTGCCAGCAGCCATACACCGGGAGCCTTCGACTACAATGAGCAGTTCTTC. This translates into CASSHTPGAFDYNEQFF.